This T cell receptor (beta chain) is drawn from a study of beta chain features in type 1 diabetes. Study-level points and caveats: A PCR bias possibly favoring shorter templates would apply equally to patients and controls.

Germline CDR1 and CDR2: SEHNR and FQNEAQ (reference sequence). V shed 7 bases and J 7 bases; nucleotides not matched to a gene: 9. This CDR3 has 14 residues. This clone has just a few counts. Its antigen is not identified. Reverse transcription of all isolated RNA meant that expressed TCRB transcripts were sequenced. The data were produced by immunoSEQ multiplex PCR, yet TCRdb's version contains in-frame clones alone and is incomplete. The table includes over 500,000 clones, about a sixth detected once. The sequenced sample consisted of naive CD4+ T cells from blood. The TCR was taken from a man between 18 and 29 years old in good health. The rearrangement uses TRBV7-9 and TRBJ2-7; 11 nucleotides align to TRBD2. CDR3 amino acids: CASKTSGAAREQYF. As DNA, the CDR3 is TGTGCCAGCAAGACTAGCGGGGCTGCTCGGGAGCAGTACTTC.